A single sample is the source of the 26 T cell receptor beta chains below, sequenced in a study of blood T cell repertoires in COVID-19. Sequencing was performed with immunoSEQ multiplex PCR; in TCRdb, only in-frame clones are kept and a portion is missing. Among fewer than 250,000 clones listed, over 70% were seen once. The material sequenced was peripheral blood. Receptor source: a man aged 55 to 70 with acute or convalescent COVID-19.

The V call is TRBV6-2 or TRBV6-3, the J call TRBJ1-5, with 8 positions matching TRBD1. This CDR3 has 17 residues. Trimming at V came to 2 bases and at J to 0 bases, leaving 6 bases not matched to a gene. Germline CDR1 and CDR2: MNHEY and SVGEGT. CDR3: CASSYAITGGSNQPQHF. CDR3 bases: TGTGCCAGCAGTTACGCCATCACAGGGGGTAGCAATCAGCCCCAGCATTTT.

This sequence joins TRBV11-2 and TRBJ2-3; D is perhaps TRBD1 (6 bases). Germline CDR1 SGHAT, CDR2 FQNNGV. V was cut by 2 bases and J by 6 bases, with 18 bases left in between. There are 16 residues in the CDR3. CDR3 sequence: CASSLTGRPGGDTQYF. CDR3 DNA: TGTGCCAGCAGCTTAACAGGGCGGCCTGGCGGGGATACGCAGTATTTT. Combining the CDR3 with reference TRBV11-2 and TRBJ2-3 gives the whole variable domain EAGVAQSPRYKIIEKRQSVAFWCNPISGHATLYWYQQILGQGPKLLIQFQNNGVVDDSQLPKDRFSAERLKGVDSTLKIQPAKLEDSAVYLCASSLTGRPGGDTQYFGPGTRLTVL.

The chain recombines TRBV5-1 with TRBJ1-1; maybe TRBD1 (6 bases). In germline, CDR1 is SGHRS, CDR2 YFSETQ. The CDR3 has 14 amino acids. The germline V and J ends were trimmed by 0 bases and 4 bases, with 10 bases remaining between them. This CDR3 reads CASSLGGLGTEAFF. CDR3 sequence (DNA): TGCGCCAGCAGCTTGGGGGGGCTCGGCACTGAAGCTTTCTTT.

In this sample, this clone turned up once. CDR3 in DNA: TGCAGCGTTGGAGTTGGGGGCACTAATGAGCAGTTCTTC. The encoded protein is CSVGVGGTNEQFF. This chain links TRBV29-1 with TRBJ2-1; D is perhaps TRBD1 (6 bases). V lost 4 bases, J lost 7 bases, and 14 bases lay in between. Germline V gene lookup returns CDR1 SQVTM and CDR2 ANQGSEA. There are 13 residues in the CDR3.

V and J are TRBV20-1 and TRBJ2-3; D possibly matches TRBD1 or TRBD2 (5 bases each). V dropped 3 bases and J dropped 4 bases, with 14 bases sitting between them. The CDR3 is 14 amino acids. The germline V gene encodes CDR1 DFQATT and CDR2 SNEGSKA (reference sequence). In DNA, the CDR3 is TGCAGTGCTAGTGAGGGGAGCGACGCAGATACGCAGTATTTT. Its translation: CSASEGSDADTQYF.

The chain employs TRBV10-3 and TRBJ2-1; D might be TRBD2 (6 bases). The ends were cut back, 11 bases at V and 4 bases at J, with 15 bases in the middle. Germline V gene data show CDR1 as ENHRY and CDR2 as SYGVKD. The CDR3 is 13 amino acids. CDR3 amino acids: CALRDFQYNEQFF. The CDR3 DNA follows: TGTGCCCTGAGGGACTTTCAGTACAATGAGCAGTTCTTC.

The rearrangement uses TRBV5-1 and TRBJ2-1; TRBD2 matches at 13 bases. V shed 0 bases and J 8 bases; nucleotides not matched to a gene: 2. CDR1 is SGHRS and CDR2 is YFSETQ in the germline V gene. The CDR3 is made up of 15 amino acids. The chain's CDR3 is CASSLETSGRYEQFF. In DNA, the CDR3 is TGCGCCAGCAGCTTGGAGACTAGCGGGAGGTATGAGCAGTTCTTC.

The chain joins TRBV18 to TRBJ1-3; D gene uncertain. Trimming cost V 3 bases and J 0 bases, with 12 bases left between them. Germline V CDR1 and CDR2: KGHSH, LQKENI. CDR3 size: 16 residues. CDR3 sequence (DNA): TGTGCCAGCTCACCTGCCGTCACAGTCTCTGGAAACACCATATATTTT. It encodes CASSPAVTVSGNTIYF.

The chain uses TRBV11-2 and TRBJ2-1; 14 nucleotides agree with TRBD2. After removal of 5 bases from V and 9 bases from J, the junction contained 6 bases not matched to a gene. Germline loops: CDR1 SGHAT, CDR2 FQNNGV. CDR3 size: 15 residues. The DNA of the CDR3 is TGTGCCAGCAGCGGGACTAGCGGGAGAATGGTTGAGCAGTTCTTC. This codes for CASSGTSGRMVEQFF.

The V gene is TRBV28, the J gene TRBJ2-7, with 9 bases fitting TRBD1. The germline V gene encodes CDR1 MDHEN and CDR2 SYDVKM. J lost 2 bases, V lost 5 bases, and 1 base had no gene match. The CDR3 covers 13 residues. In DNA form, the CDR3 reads TGTGCCAGCAGTCGGACAGGGGCCTACGAGCAGTACTTC. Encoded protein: CASSRTGAYEQYF.

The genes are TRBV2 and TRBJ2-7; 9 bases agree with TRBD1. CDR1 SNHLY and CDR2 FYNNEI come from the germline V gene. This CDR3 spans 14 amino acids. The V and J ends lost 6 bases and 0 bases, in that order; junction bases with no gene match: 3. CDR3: CASSWTGDSYEQYF. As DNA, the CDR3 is TGTGCCAGCAGCTGGACAGGGGACTCCTACGAGCAGTACTTC.

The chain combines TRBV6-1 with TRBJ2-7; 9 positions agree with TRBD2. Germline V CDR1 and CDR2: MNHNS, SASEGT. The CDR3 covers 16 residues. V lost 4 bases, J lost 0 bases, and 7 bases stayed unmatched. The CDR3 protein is CASSGPLAGISYEQYF. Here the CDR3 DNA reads TGTGCCAGCAGTGGTCCTCTAGCGGGGATCTCCTACGAGCAGTACTTC.

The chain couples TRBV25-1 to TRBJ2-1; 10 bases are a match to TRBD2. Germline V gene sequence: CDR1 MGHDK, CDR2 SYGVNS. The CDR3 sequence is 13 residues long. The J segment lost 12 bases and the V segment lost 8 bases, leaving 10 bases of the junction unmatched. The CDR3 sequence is CASDASGGMGQFF. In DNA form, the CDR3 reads TGTGCCAGCGATGCTAGCGGGGGTATGGGGCAGTTCTTC.

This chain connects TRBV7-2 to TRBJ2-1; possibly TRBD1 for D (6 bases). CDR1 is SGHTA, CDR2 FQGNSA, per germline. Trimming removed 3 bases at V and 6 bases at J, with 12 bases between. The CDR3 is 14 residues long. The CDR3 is CASSFGTSGNEQFF. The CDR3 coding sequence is TGTGCCAGCAGCTTTGGGACATCCGGCAATGAGCAGTTCTTC.

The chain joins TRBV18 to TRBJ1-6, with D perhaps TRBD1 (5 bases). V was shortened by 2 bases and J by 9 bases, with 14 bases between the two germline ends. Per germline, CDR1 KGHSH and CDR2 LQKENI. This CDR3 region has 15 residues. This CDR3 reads CASSPGPGVSSPLHF. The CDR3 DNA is TGTGCCAGCTCACCAGGTCCGGGGGTTAGTTCACCCCTCCACTTT.

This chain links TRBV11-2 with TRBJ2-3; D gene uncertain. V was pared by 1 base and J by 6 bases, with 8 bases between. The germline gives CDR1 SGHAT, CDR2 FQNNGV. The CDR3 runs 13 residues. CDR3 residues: CASSLVWADTQYF. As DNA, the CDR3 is TGTGCCAGCAGCTTAGTGTGGGCCGATACGCAGTATTTT.

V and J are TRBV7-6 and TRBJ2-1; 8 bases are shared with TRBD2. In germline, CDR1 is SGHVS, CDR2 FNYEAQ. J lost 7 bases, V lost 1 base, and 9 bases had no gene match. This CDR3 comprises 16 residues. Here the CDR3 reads CASSLEAGGAWNEQFF. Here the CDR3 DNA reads TGTGCCAGCAGCTTAGAGGCCGGGGGGGCCTGGAATGAGCAGTTCTTC.

This CDR3 reads CASGWGIAGTTDTQYF. CDR3 in DNA: TGTGCCAGCGGCTGGGGGATAGCGGGGACCACAGATACGCAGTATTTT. The rearrangement links TRBV5-6 to TRBJ2-3, with TRBD2 matching over 8 bases. The CDR3 covers 16 residues. The germline gives CDR1 SGHDT, CDR2 YYEEEE. After removal of 7 bases from V and 2 bases from J, the junction contained 12 bases not matched to a gene.

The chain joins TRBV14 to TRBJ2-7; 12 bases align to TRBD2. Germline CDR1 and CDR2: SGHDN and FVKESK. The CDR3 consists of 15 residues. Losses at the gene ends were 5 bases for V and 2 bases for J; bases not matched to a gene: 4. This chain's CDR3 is CASSVASGRAYEQYF. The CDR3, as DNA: TGTGCCAGCAGCGTAGCTAGCGGGAGGGCCTACGAGCAGTACTTC.

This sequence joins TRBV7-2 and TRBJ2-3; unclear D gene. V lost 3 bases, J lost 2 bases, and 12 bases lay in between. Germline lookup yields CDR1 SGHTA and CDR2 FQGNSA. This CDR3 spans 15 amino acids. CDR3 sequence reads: CASSFQARSTDTQYF. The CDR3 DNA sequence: TGTGCCAGCAGCTTTCAGGCCCGTTCCACAGATACGCAGTATTTT.

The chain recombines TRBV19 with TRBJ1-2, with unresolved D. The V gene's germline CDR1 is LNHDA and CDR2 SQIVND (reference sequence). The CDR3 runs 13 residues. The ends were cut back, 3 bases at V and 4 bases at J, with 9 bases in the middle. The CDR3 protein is CASSMRQIYGYTF. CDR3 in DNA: TGTGCCAGTAGTATGCGGCAGATCTATGGCTACACCTTC.

The CDR3 DNA reads as TGTGCCAGCAGCTTGATCCCACGGGACTACTATGGCTACACCTTC. Encoded protein: CASSLIPRDYYGYTF. The rearrangement joins TRBV5-5 to TRBJ1-2; tentative D call: TRBD1 (5 bases). Germline-derived CDR1 and CDR2 are SGHKS and YYEKEE (reference sequence). This CDR3 has 15 amino acids. V was trimmed by 1 base and J by 3 bases, leaving 13 bases between them.

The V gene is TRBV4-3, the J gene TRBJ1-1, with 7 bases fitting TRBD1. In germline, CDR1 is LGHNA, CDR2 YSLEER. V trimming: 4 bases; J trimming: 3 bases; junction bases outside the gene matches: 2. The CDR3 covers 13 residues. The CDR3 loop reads CASSRTGDTEAFF. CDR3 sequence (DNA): TGCGCCAGCAGCCGAACAGGGGACACTGAAGCTTTCTTT.

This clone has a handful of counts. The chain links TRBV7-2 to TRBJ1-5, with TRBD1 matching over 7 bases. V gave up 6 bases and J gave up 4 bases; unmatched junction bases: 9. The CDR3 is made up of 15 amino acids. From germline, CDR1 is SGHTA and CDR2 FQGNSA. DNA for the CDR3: TGTGCCAGCAGTCCTAGGTGGGGACAGAATCAGCCCCAGCATTTT. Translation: CASSPRWGQNQPQHF.

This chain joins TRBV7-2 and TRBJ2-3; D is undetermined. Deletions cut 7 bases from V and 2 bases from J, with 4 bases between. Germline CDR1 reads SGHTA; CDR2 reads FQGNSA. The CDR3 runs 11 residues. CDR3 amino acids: CASTYTDTQYF. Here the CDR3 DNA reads TGTGCCAGCACCTACACAGATACGCAGTATTTT.

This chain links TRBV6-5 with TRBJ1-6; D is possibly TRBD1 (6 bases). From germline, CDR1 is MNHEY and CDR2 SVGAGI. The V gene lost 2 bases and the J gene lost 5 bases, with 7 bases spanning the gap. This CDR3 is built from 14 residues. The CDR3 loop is CASSYGGDNSPLHF. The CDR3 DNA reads TGTGCCAGCAGTTACGGGGGCGATAATTCACCCCTCCACTTT.